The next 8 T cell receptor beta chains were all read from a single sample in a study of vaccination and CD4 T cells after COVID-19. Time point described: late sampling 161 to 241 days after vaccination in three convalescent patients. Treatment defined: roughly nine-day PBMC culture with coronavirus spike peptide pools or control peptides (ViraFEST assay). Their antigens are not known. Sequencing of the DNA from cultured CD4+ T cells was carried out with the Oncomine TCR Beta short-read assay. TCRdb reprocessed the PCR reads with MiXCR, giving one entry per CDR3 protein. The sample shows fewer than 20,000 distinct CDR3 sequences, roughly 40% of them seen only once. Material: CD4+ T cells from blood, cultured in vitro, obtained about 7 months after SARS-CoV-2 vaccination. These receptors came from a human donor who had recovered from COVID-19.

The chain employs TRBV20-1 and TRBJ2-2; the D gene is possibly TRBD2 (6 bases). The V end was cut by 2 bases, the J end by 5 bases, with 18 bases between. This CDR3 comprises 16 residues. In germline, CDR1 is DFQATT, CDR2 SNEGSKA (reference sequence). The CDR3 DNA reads TGCAGTGCTAGACCCTGGGGTAGCGGAAAAACCGGGGAGCTGTTTTTT. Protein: CSARPWGSGKTGELFF.

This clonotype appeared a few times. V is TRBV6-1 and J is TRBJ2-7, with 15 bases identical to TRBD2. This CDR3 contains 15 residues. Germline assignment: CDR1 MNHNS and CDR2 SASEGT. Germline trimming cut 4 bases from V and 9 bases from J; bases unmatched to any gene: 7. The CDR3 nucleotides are TGTGCCAGCAGTGCCGGACTAGCGGGAGGGCCTGCGCAGTACTTC. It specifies CASSAGLAGGPAQYF.

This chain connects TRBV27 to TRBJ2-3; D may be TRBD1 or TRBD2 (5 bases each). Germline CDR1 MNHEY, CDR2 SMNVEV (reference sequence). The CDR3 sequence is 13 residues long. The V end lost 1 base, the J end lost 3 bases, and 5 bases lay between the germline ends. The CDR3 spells CASSLWGTDTQYF. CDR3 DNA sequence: TGTGCCAGCAGTTTATGGGGGACAGATACGCAGTATTTT.

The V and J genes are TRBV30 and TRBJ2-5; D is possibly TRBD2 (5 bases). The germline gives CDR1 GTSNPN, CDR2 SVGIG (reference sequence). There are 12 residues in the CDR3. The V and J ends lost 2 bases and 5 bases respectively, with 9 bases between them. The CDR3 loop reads CAWSNRGETQYF. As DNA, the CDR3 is TGTGCCTGGAGTAATCGCGGGGAGACCCAGTACTTC. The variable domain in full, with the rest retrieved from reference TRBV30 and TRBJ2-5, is SQTIHQWPATLVQPVGSPLSLECTVEGTSNPNLYWYRQAAGRGLQLLFYSVGIGQISSEVPQNLSASRPQDRQFILSSKKLLLSDSGFYLCAWSNRGETQYFGPGTRLLVL.

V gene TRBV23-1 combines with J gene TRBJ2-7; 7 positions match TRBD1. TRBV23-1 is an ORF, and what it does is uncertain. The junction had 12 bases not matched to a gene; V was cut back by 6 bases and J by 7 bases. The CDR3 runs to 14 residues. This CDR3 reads CASSMHEGAREQYF. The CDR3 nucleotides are TGCGCCAGCAGCATGCATGAGGGGGCGCGGGAGCAGTACTTC.

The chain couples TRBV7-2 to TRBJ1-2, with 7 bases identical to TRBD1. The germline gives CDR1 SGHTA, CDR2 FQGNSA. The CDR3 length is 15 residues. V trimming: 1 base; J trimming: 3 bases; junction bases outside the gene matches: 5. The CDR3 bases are TGTGCCAGCAGCTTAGGGTCAGGGGGGGACTATGGCTACACCTTC. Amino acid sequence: CASSLGSGGDYGYTF.

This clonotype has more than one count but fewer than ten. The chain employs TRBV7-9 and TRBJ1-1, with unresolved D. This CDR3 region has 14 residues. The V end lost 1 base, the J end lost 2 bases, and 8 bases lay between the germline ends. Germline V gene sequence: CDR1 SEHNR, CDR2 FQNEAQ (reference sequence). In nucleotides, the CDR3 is TGTGCCAGCAGCTTAGGGCAGACTAACACTGAAGCTTTCTTT. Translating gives CASSLGQTNTEAFF. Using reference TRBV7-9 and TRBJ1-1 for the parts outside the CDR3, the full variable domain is DTGVSQNPRHKITKRGQNVTFRCDPISEHNRLYWYRQTLGQGPEFLTYFQNEAQLEKSRLLSDRFSAERPKGSFSTLEIQRTEQGDSAMYLCASSLGQTNTEAFFGQGTRLTVV.

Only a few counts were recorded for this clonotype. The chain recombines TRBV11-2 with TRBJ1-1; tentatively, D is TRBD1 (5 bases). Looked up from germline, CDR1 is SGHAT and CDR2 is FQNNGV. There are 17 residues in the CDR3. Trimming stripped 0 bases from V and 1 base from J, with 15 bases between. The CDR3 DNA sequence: TGTGCCAGCAGCTTAGAGGGGGGAAGGGCTTGGAACACTGAAGCTTTCTTT. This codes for CASSLEGGRAWNTEAFF.